Here is one T cell receptor beta chain with its context. The data originate from a study of cytomegalovirus exposure and HLA in healthy donors. Vbeta (60) and Jbeta (13) primers were used in the PCR. Sequenced by immunoSEQ multiplex PCR; TCRdb stores in-frame clones only, minus some. In the table there are roughly 200,000 clones, roughly 85% of which are singletons. The CDR3 loop spans 15 amino acids. Germline trimming cut 3 bases from V and 2 bases from J; bases unmatched to any gene: 5. Per the germline V gene, CDR1 is SNHLY and CDR2 is FYNNEI. This sequence joins TRBV2 and TRBJ2-5; 8 positions agree with TRBD1. Sequenced sample: PBMCs. This TCR was sampled from a woman younger than 45 in good health and CMV-seropositive. CDR3 bases: TGTGCCAGCAGTGATCGGCGACAGGGGCAAGAGACCCAGTACTTC. Translated: CASSDRRQGQETQYF.